This T cell receptor (beta chain) was captured in a study of T cell responses to AZD1222 COVID-19 vaccine. Study outcomes and limitations: Sampled repertoires all dated from after the peak T cell response. A reported finding is that nearly half of spike-specific TCRs target unmutated variant regions.

With respect to this clone: Its antigen is not known.

The method was immunoSEQ multiplex PCR; TCRdb's version includes in-frame clones alone and lacks a portion of them. This table holds 25,000 or so clones, approximately 92% found once. V gave up 4 bases and J gave up 6 bases; unmatched junction bases: 8. In germline, CDR1 is SGHRS, CDR2 YFSETQ. This CDR3 is 14 amino acids long. The rearrangement joins TRBV5-1 to TRBJ2-7; TRBD1 matches at 9 bases. The sample here was peripheral blood, taken 28 days after the second AZD1222 dose. The receptor's source is an adult who received the AZD1222 COVID-19 vaccine. CDR3 sequence: CASSPQDRGLEQYF. DNA of the CDR3: TGCGCCAGCAGCCCCCAGGACAGGGGTCTCGAGCAGTACTTC.